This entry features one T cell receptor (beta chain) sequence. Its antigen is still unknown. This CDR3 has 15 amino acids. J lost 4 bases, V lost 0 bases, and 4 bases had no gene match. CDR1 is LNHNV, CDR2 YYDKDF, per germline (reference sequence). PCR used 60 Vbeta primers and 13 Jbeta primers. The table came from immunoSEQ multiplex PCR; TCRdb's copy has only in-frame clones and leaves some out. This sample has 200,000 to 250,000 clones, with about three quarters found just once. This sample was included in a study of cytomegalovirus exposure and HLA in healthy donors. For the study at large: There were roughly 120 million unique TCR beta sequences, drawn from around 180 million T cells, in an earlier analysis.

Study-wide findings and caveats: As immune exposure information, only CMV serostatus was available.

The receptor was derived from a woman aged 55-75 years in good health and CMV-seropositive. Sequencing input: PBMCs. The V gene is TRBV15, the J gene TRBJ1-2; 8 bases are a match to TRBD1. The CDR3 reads CATSRDSQGGYGYTF. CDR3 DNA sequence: TGTGCCACCAGCAGAGATTCACAGGGGGGCTATGGCTACACCTTC.